Below, 26 T cell receptor beta chains from the same sample are listed, as sequenced in a study of identical twins. A single record per CDR3 protein comes from TCRdb applying MiXCR to the 5' RACE reads. The table lists a few hundred thousand distinct CDR3 sequences, around 9.7% of them singletons. The sequenced sample was naive T cells sorted from blood. Receptor source: a woman between 45 and 65 years old in good health.

This clonotype showed up just a few times. The chain recombines TRBV7-9 with TRBJ2-1; D call uncertain. Germline CDR1 and CDR2: SEHNR and FQNEAQ (reference sequence). With 5 bases removed from V and 3 bases from J, the gap between germline ends came to 8 bases. The CDR3 contains 13 residues. The CDR3 nucleotides are TGTGCCAGCAGCCGACTTGGCTACAATGAGCAGTTCTTC. This gives the protein CASSRLGYNEQFF.

This clonotype was seen many times. The chain uses TRBV5-1 and TRBJ1-2; D unclear. The CDR3 totals 13 residues. The germline V gene has CDR1 SGHRS and CDR2 YFSETQ. Trimming shortened V by 2 bases and J by 6 bases, and 11 bases separated the two germline ends. This chain's CDR3 is CASSFYGENGYTF. In DNA form, the CDR3 reads TGCGCCAGCAGCTTTTACGGGGAAAATGGCTACACCTTC.

This clonotype was counted a few times. The chain carries TRBV29-1 and TRBJ2-7, with 9 nucleotides matching TRBD2. Germline CDR1 SQVTM, CDR2 ANQGSEA. The CDR3 runs 15 residues. V trimming: 8 bases; J trimming: 3 bases; junction bases outside the gene matches: 14. The CDR3 DNA sequence: TGCAGCACCCGCTTGGAGGCTAGCGGGATCTACGAGCAGTACTTC. Translation: CSTRLEASGIYEQYF.

This clonotype was found a few times. The chain uses TRBV7-9 and TRBJ2-1; TRBD2 matches at 7 bases. This CDR3 region has 15 residues. Germline assignment: CDR1 SEHNR and CDR2 FQNEAQ (reference sequence). After removal of 4 bases from V and 9 bases from J, the junction contained 12 bases not matched to a gene. The CDR3 here is CASSSGFAGDGEQFF. The CDR3, as DNA: TGTGCCAGCAGCTCGGGATTTGCGGGAGACGGTGAGCAGTTCTTC.

The chain carries TRBV3-1 and TRBJ2-5; 8 positions match TRBD2. Germline V gives CDR1 LGHDT, CDR2 YNNKEL (reference sequence). The CDR3 is 14 amino acids. After removal of 0 bases from V and 7 bases from J, the junction contained 4 bases not matched to a gene. CDR3 DNA sequence: TGTGCCAGCAGCCAAGATAGCGGGATGGGGACCCAGTACTTC. Amino acids: CASSQDSGMGTQYF.

This rearrangement joins TRBV18 to TRBJ2-2; the match to TRBD1 covers 9 bases. V dropped 8 bases and J dropped 2; count of bases not matched to a gene: 3. Germline-derived CDR1 and CDR2 are KGHSH and LQKENI. This CDR3 is built from 14 residues. CDR3: CASPGQGNTGELFF. The DNA of the CDR3 is TGTGCCAGCCCGGGACAGGGCAACACCGGGGAGCTGTTTTTT.

The chain uses TRBV5-1 and TRBJ2-3; the match to TRBD1 covers 9 bases. V lost 4 bases, J lost 5 bases, and 17 bases stayed unmatched. CDR3 size: 18 residues. Germline V gives CDR1 SGHRS, CDR2 YFSETQ. CDR3 region: CASSPGQGIVRRGDTQYF. The CDR3, as DNA: TGCGCCAGCAGCCCGGGACAGGGTATCGTGCGGAGAGGAGATACGCAGTATTTT.

The V and J genes are TRBV12-3 or TRBV12-4 and TRBJ2-7; 8 bases align to TRBD2. Germline trimming cut 1 base from V and 5 bases from J; bases unmatched to any gene: 7. The CDR3 contains 15 residues. CDR3 nucleotides: TGTGCCAGCAGTTTAGATAAGCGGGAGTTAGACGAGCAGTACTTC. Translation: CASSLDKRELDEQYF.

The chain combines TRBV20-1 with TRBJ2-1; D is perhaps TRBD1 (5 bases). Germline V gives CDR1 DFQATT, CDR2 SNEGSKA (reference sequence). This CDR3 region has 16 residues. V lost 3 bases, J lost 0 bases, and 15 bases lay in between. The CDR3 nucleotides read TGCAGTGCTAGCCCGTGGGGCCGGAGCTCCTACAATGAGCAGTTCTTC. Protein: CSASPWGRSSYNEQFF.

This clonotype was recorded many times. The chain couples TRBV7-9 to TRBJ1-4; no definite D call. The CDR3 is made up of 14 amino acids. Deletions cut 1 base from V and 2 bases from J, with 5 bases between. Germline CDR1 SEHNR, CDR2 FQNEAQ (reference sequence). CDR3 sequence: CASSLGNTNEKLFF. DNA of the CDR3: TGTGCCAGCAGCTTAGGGAACACTAATGAAAAACTGTTTTTT.

There are many counts of this clonotype. This sequence joins TRBV14 and TRBJ2-1; a weak D match, TRBD2 (6 bases). The CDR3 length is 18 residues. The germline V gene has CDR1 SGHDN and CDR2 FVKESK. Trimming left V 1 base short and J 9 bases short, with 25 bases between. The CDR3, as DNA: TGTGCCAGCAGCCAAGGGCGGGGACGATCTTTCCCTCCCGGTGAGCAGTTCTTC. Encoded protein: CASSQGRGRSFPPGEQFF.

The chain recombines TRBV27 with TRBJ2-3; TRBD2 matches at 16 bases. CDR3 length: 19 residues. Germline CDR1 reads MNHEY; CDR2 reads SMNVEV (reference sequence). With V trimmed by 3 bases and J by 1 base, 7 bases remained unmatched. The CDR3 region is CASSLGGTSGRGRTDTQYF. The DNA for the CDR3 is TGTGCCAGCAGTTTGGGCGGGACTAGCGGGAGGGGACGCACAGATACGCAGTATTTT.

A few counts support this clonotype. V gene TRBV6-5 combines with J gene TRBJ2-3; tentative D call: TRBD2 (6 bases). CDR3 size: 14 residues. Germline V lookup: CDR1 MNHEY, CDR2 SVGAGI. V lost 6 bases and J lost 6, with 16 bases in between. The CDR3 coding sequence is TGTGCCAGCAGGCCAGCGGGCCCCATGGATACGCAGTATTTT. Translation: CASRPAGPMDTQYF.

This clonotype was seen many times. The chain is built from TRBV6-2 or TRBV6-3 and TRBJ2-2; D is uncertain. CDR3 length: 11 amino acids. The germline gives CDR1 MNHEY, CDR2 SVGEGT. Deletions cut 9 bases from V and 6 bases from J, with 8 bases between. CDR3 protein: CASYYPGELFF. DNA of the CDR3: TGTGCCAGTTACTACCCCGGGGAGCTGTTTTTT.

The sample holds a few counts of this clonotype. The CDR3 DNA reads as TGTGCCAGCAGCTCAGTCCGGACTAGCGGGGACAATGAGCAGTTCTTC. Its translation: CASSSVRTSGDNEQFF. V gene TRBV7-8 combines with J gene TRBJ2-1, with 12 bases aligning to TRBD2. The V gene end was trimmed by 4 bases and the J gene end by 5 bases; junction bases not matched to a gene: 6. Germline V gives CDR1 SGHVS, CDR2 FQNEAQ. There are 16 residues in the CDR3.

The chain recombines TRBV10-3 with TRBJ2-1, with TRBD2 matching 12 bases. This CDR3 region has 16 residues. CDR1 is ENHRY and CDR2 is SYGVKD in the germline V gene. J lost 2 bases, V lost 8 bases, and 7 bases had no gene match. CDR3 DNA sequence: TGTGCCATCCGACCCCGACTAGCGGGGGCCTACAATGAGCAGTTCTTC. Protein: CAIRPRLAGAYNEQFF.

This clonotype was counted ten times or more. CDR3 bases: TGCGCCAGCAGCCTGGCGGCGGGCAGCTCCTACGAGCAGTACGTC. It yields the protein CASSLAAGSSYEQYV. This chain uses TRBV4-1 with TRBJ2-7; D is perhaps TRBD2 (5 bases). This CDR3 is 15 amino acids long. V was cut by 4 bases and J by 0 bases, with 13 bases left in between. Germline V gives CDR1 MGHRA, CDR2 YSYEKL.

The gene calls are TRBV5-1 and TRBJ1-1; tentative D call: TRBD1 (5 bases). Germline V lookup: CDR1 SGHRS, CDR2 YFSETQ. The CDR3 spans 13 residues. V gave up 1 base and J gave up 8 bases, with 12 bases separating them. CDR3 residues: CASSLWGDLEAFF. CDR3 DNA sequence: TGCGCCAGCAGCTTGTGGGGGGACTTGGAAGCTTTCTTT.

There are a few counts of this clonotype. J is TRBJ1-5 and V is TRBV20-1; no definite D call. The CDR3 spans 15 residues. Trimming took off 0 bases at V and 4 bases at J, with 13 bases between the two ends. Germline values: CDR1 DFQATT, CDR2 SNEGSKA (reference sequence). CDR3 sequence (DNA): TGCAGTGCTAGAGATCGGCAGCTGCTGAATCAGCCCCAGCATTTT. Its translation: CSARDRQLLNQPQHF.

This clonotype was seen only a few times. This chain joins TRBV12-3 or TRBV12-4 and TRBJ2-7; 7 bases agree with TRBD2. This CDR3 has 14 residues. Losses at the gene ends were 4 bases for V and 0 bases for J; bases not matched to a gene: 3. The CDR3 coding sequence is TGTGCCAGCAGTTACGCGGGAGCCTCCTACGAGCAGTACTTC. It yields the protein CASSYAGASYEQYF.

V gene TRBV10-3 combines with J gene TRBJ2-5, with TRBD1 identical over 7 bases. This CDR3 spans 14 amino acids. The germline CDR1 and CDR2 sequences are ENHRY and SYGVKD. Trimming cost V 6 bases and J 3 bases; bases outside gene matches: 7. CDR3 nucleotide sequence: TGTGCCATCAGAGAGACAGGGTTCAAAGAGACCCAGTACTTC. It translates to CAIRETGFKETQYF.

This clonotype came up a few times. This chain uses TRBV27 with TRBJ2-3; tentative D call: TRBD1 (5 bases). The CDR3 sequence is 13 residues long. Germline values: CDR1 MNHEY, CDR2 SMNVEV (reference sequence). V lost 5 bases to trimming and J lost 9 bases, with 15 bases between them. The CDR3 nucleotides are TGTGCCAGCAGTCCGACCAGGTGGGGCACGCAGTATTTT. It specifies CASSPTRWGTQYF.

The rearrangement joins TRBV5-1 to TRBJ2-7; tentative D call: TRBD2 (6 bases). CDR3 length equals 19 residues. Germline CDR1 is SGHRS and CDR2 is YFSETQ. Trimming pared 4 bases from V and 0 bases from J, leaving 26 bases between. Written as DNA, the CDR3 is TGCGCCAGCAGCCTTTTTCGGGGCAGAATAGCGGAGCTCTCCTACGAGCAGTACTTC. Protein: CASSLFRGRIAELSYEQYF.

V gene TRBV12-3 or TRBV12-4 combines with J gene TRBJ1-5; 8 bases align to TRBD1. The ends lost 5 bases at V and 4 bases at J; junction bases unmatched: 19. CDR3 length: 19 amino acids. The chain's CDR3 is CASSPPASDRGGPNQPQHF. DNA for the CDR3: TGTGCCAGCAGTCCTCCAGCTTCCGACAGGGGAGGTCCGAATCAGCCCCAGCATTTT.

The chain is built from TRBV5-6 and TRBJ2-3; D is undetermined. V was cut by 2 bases and J by 6 bases, with 13 bases left in between. CDR3 length: 14 amino acids. CDR1 SGHDT and CDR2 YYEEEE come from the germline V gene. This CDR3 is CASSFISYRDTQYF. The CDR3 DNA sequence: TGTGCCAGCAGCTTCATATCCTACCGGGATACGCAGTATTTT.

This clonotype was counted many times. This sequence joins TRBV20-1 and TRBJ2-2; D assignment may be TRBD1 or TRBD2 (5 bases each). From germline, CDR1 is DFQATT and CDR2 SNEGSKA (reference sequence). V shed 6 bases and J shed 4 bases, with 15 bases lying between them. This CDR3 is 14 amino acids long. In DNA form, the CDR3 reads TGCAGTGCATGGGACCCCCAAGGCACCGGGGAGCTGTTTTTT. It yields the protein CSAWDPQGTGELFF.